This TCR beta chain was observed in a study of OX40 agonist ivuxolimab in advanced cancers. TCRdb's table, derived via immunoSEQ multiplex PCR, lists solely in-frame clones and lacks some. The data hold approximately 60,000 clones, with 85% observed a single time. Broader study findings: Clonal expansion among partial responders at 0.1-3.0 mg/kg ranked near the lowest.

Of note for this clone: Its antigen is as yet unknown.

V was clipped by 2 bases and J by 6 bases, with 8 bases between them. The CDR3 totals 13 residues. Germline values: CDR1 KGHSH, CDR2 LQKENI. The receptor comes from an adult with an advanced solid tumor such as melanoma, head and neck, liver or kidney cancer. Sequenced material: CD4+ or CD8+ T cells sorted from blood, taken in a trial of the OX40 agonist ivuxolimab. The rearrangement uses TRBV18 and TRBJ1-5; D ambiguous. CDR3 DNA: TGTGCCAGCTCACCATCGAAAGGTCAGCCCCAGCATTTT. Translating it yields CASSPSKGQPQHF.